This TCR beta chain was documented in a study of CD8 T cell repertoires and HIV-1 epitope variants. Study-wide context: T cells were stimulated with Twenty-five Gag and Nef peptides separately. An uncultured baseline aliquot held 1M T cells.

Germline V gene data show CDR1 as SGHRS and CDR2 as YFSETQ. The CDR3 covers 14 residues. Unmatched junction bases numbered 4, after V lost 3 bases and J lost 7 bases. Comment on this clone: The antigen is unknown.

Assay used: immunoSEQ multiplex PCR; TCRdb lists only in-frame clones, some missing. Of about 2,000 clones listed, 70% to 80% were seen once; the top ten hold approximately 39%. Study-level points and caveats: About ten TCR beta clonotypes were antigen-specific, 5 to 7 apparently recognizing autologous or escape variants.

The chain uses TRBV5-1 and TRBJ1-4; the match to TRBD1 covers 9 bases. This TCR derives from a male donor with HIV. Sequencing input: cultured CD8+ T cells derived from PBMCs. CDR3 sequence reads: CASSSGTGPEKLFF. The DNA of the CDR3 is TGCGCCAGCAGCTCCGGGACAGGGCCTGAAAAACTGTTTTTT.